Listed below are T cell receptor beta chains from one sample, sequenced in a study of patients and donors after allogeneic stem cell transplantation. Via MiXCR, TCRdb re-called the RT-PCR reads, giving one row per CDR3 protein. The sample lists about a million distinct CDR3 sequences, 15% to 20% occurring once. The sample taken for sequencing was blood, either unsorted or a sorted T cell fraction (not recorded which). These receptors were collected from a human donor who was either an allogeneic HSCT recipient or a stem cell or donor lymphocyte infusion donor (not recorded which). It is not recorded whose cells these are; they may come from a transplant donor. Both conserved end residues are part of each CDR3. Each record gives: J gene, clone size, V gene, D gene, CDR3 protein, CDR3 DNA. The D gene is left open where the match is weak. Some rows mark clone size as missing; the rest say once, few, many or name a class of expanded clone.

j_gene: TRBJ2-7
abundance: -
v_gene: TRBV20-1
d_gene: TRBD1
CDR3aa: CSAREPGGTYEQYF
CDR3nt: TGCAGTGCTAGAGAGCCAGGGGGAACCTACGAGCAGTACTTC

j_gene: TRBJ2-1
abundance: few
v_gene: TRBV12-3/TRBV12-4
d_gene: TRBD2
CDR3aa: CASSLRGGGRINEQFF
CDR3nt: TGTGCCAGCAGTTTGCGGGGGGGTGGGAGAATTAATGAGCAGTTCTTC

j_gene: TRBJ2-5
abundance: -
v_gene: TRBV20-1
d_gene: -
CDR3aa: CSAPFRETQYF
CDR3nt: TGCAGTGCCCCGTTTAGGGAGACCCAGTACTTC

j_gene: TRBJ2-2
abundance: -
v_gene: TRBV7-3
d_gene: -
CDR3aa: CASSPTGFVLALNTGELFF
CDR3nt: TGTGCCAGCAGCCCGACAGGATTTGTACTAGCGTTGAACACCGGGGAGCTGTTTTTT

j_gene: TRBJ1-6
abundance: once
v_gene: TRBV2
d_gene: -
CDR3aa: CASRTEGRNSPLHF
CDR3nt: TGTGCCAGCAGGACGGAGGGGAGGAATTCACCCCTCCACTTT

j_gene: TRBJ2-1
abundance: -
v_gene: TRBV7-8
d_gene: -
CDR3aa: CASSSRANNEQFF
CDR3nt: TGTGCCAGCAGCTCCCGGGCCAACAATGAGCAGTTCTTC

j_gene: TRBJ2-3
abundance: -
v_gene: TRBV19
d_gene: -
CDR3aa: CASSIEGRQPTDTQYF
CDR3nt: TGTGCCAGTAGTATAGAAGGGAGGCAGCCCACAGATACGCAGTATTTT

j_gene: TRBJ2-1
abundance: many
v_gene: TRBV12-3/TRBV12-4
d_gene: -
CDR3aa: CASSLRDNEQFF
CDR3nt: TGTGCCAGCAGTTTGCGGGACAATGAGCAGTTCTTC

j_gene: TRBJ2-5
abundance: -
v_gene: TRBV29-1
d_gene: TRBD2
CDR3aa: CSAGPGGETQYF
CDR3nt: TGCAGCGCCGGCCCGGGAGGAGAGACCCAGTACTTC

j_gene: TRBJ2-1
abundance: -
v_gene: TRBV5-1
d_gene: TRBD2
CDR3aa: CASSLVGTSANEQFF
CDR3nt: TGCGCCAGCAGCTTGGTCGGGACTAGCGCCAATGAGCAGTTCTTC

j_gene: TRBJ2-5
abundance: -
v_gene: TRBV12-3/TRBV12-4
d_gene: -
CDR3aa: CASSFIGGLGQYF
CDR3nt: TGTGCCAGCAGTTTTATTGGCGGCCTCGGGCAGTACTTC

j_gene: TRBJ1-1
abundance: few
v_gene: TRBV20-1
d_gene: -
CDR3aa: CSAIRNTEAFF
CDR3nt: TGCAGTGCTATAAGGAACACTGAAGCTTTCTTT

j_gene: TRBJ1-6
abundance: few
v_gene: TRBV20-1
d_gene: TRBD1
CDR3aa: CSAPVGDSGGYNSPLHF
CDR3nt: TGCAGTGCCCCCGTCGGGGACAGCGGGGGGTATAATTCACCCCTCCACTTT

j_gene: TRBJ2-1
abundance: -
v_gene: TRBV20-1
d_gene: TRBD2
CDR3aa: CSAPLAGGLNSYNEQFF
CDR3nt: TGCAGTGCTCCCCTAGCGGGGGGCCTGAACTCCTACAATGAGCAGTTCTTC

j_gene: TRBJ2-5
abundance: few
v_gene: TRBV12-3/TRBV12-4
d_gene: -
CDR3aa: CASSLETKETQYF
CDR3nt: TGTGCCAGCAGTTTGGAGACAAAAGAGACCCAGTACTTC

j_gene: TRBJ2-5
abundance: few
v_gene: TRBV20-1
d_gene: -
CDR3aa: CSASGDPSPETQYF
CDR3nt: TGCAGTGCTAGTGGGGACCCCTCACCAGAGACCCAGTACTTC

j_gene: TRBJ2-5
abundance: few
v_gene: TRBV15
d_gene: -
CDR3aa: CATSRDPGETQYF
CDR3nt: TGTGCCACCAGCAGAGATCCGGGAGAGACCCAGTACTTC

j_gene: TRBJ1-1
abundance: few
v_gene: TRBV15
d_gene: -
CDR3aa: CATSDIGQGRPVEAFF
CDR3nt: TGTGCCACCAGCGACATAGGGCAGGGGAGGCCCGTTGAAGCTTTCTTT

j_gene: TRBJ1-5
abundance: few
v_gene: TRBV21-1
d_gene: -
CDR3aa: CASTPPRRSRLGSNQPQHF
CDR3nt: TGTGCCAGCACACCGCCCCGGCGTAGTCGTCTAGGTAGCAATCAGCCCCAGCATTTT

j_gene: TRBJ1-5
abundance: -
v_gene: TRBV12-3/TRBV12-4
d_gene: -
CDR3aa: CASSASGNQPQHF
CDR3nt: TGTGCCAGCAGCGCCTCGGGCAATCAGCCCCAGCATTTT

j_gene: TRBJ2-3
abundance: -
v_gene: TRBV5-1
d_gene: -
CDR3aa: CASSLGVSATDTQYF
CDR3nt: TGCGCCAGCAGCTTGGGGGTCAGCGCCACAGATACGCAGTATTTT

j_gene: TRBJ1-2
abundance: few
v_gene: TRBV5-5
d_gene: -
CDR3aa: CASSLGGARDGYTF
CDR3nt: TGTGCCAGCAGCTTGGGTGGGGCCCGCGATGGCTACACCTTC

j_gene: TRBJ1-4
abundance: once
v_gene: TRBV4-1
d_gene: -
CDR3aa: CASSSRPGFDLKPPNEKLFF
CDR3nt: TGCGCCAGCAGCTCAAGGCCAGGTTTCGACTTAAAGCCCCCTAATGAAAAACTGTTTTTT

j_gene: TRBJ1-2
abundance: -
v_gene: TRBV2
d_gene: -
CDR3aa: CASSPRGGNYGYTF
CDR3nt: TGTGCCAGCAGCCCCCGGGGGGGAAACTATGGCTACACCTTC

j_gene: TRBJ1-1
abundance: many
v_gene: TRBV10-3
d_gene: -
CDR3aa: CAISEGGANTEAFF
CDR3nt: TGTGCCATCAGTGAGGGCGGTGCGAACACTGAAGCTTTCTTT

j_gene: TRBJ2-1
abundance: few
v_gene: TRBV7-3
d_gene: -
CDR3aa: CASSSGGTFAYNEQFF
CDR3nt: TGTGCCAGCAGCTCCGGCGGGACGTTTGCCTACAATGAGCAGTTCTTC

j_gene: TRBJ2-5
abundance: -
v_gene: TRBV6-5
d_gene: -
CDR3aa: CASSYRGWRETQYF
CDR3nt: TGTGCCAGCAGTTACAGGGGATGGAGAGAGACCCAGTACTTC

j_gene: TRBJ1-1
abundance: -
v_gene: TRBV30
d_gene: TRBD1
CDR3aa: CAWSVRQGEAFF
CDR3nt: TGTGCCTGGAGTGTAAGACAGGGAGAAGCTTTCTTT

j_gene: TRBJ2-1
abundance: -
v_gene: TRBV2
d_gene: -
CDR3aa: CASSEVGGSEQFF
CDR3nt: TGTGCCAGCAGTGAAGTTGGGGGTTCCGAGCAGTTCTTC

j_gene: TRBJ2-3
abundance: few
v_gene: TRBV12-3/TRBV12-4
d_gene: -
CDR3aa: CASSPHAGAHGTDTQYF
CDR3nt: TGTGCCAGCAGCCCACATGCGGGGGCGCACGGCACAGATACGCAGTATTTT

j_gene: TRBJ2-7
abundance: -
v_gene: TRBV5-1
d_gene: -
CDR3aa: CASSLQVRAYYEQYF
CDR3nt: TGCGCCAGCAGCTTGCAGGTCAGGGCATACTACGAGCAGTACTTC

j_gene: TRBJ2-7
abundance: -
v_gene: TRBV6-1
d_gene: TRBD2
CDR3aa: CASSEFLSGGSYEQYF
CDR3nt: TGTGCCAGCAGTGAATTTCTGAGCGGGGGGTCCTACGAGCAGTACTTC

j_gene: TRBJ1-3
abundance: few
v_gene: TRBV18
d_gene: -
CDR3aa: CASRSQGGGNTIYF
CDR3nt: TGTGCCAGCCGCTCCCAGGGAGGTGGAAACACCATATATTTT

j_gene: TRBJ2-7
abundance: few
v_gene: TRBV20-1
d_gene: -
CDR3aa: CSVHASDIPYEQYF
CDR3nt: TGCAGTGTCCATGCGTCGGACATACCCTACGAGCAGTACTTC

j_gene: TRBJ2-5
abundance: -
v_gene: TRBV12-5
d_gene: -
CDR3aa: CASQVGETQYF
CDR3nt: TGTGCTAGTCAAGTCGGGGAGACCCAGTACTTC

j_gene: TRBJ2-3
abundance: few
v_gene: TRBV13
d_gene: -
CDR3aa: CASSLRVAPTDTQYF
CDR3nt: TGTGCCAGCAGCTTAAGGGTGGCCCCCACAGATACGCAGTATTTT

j_gene: TRBJ2-3
abundance: -
v_gene: TRBV30
d_gene: -
CDR3aa: CAWSKSRTTNTDTQYF
CDR3nt: TGTGCCTGGAGTAAATCCCGAACTACCAACACAGATACGCAGTATTTT

j_gene: TRBJ1-1
abundance: few
v_gene: TRBV20-1
d_gene: -
CDR3aa: CSARGPRGDTEAFF
CDR3nt: TGCAGTGCTAGAGGGCCGAGGGGGGACACTGAAGCTTTCTTT

j_gene: TRBJ1-5
abundance: -
v_gene: TRBV7-6
d_gene: -
CDR3aa: CASSLVTGVRNSNQPQHF
CDR3nt: TGTGCCAGCAGCTTAGTAACTGGGGTCCGAAATAGCAATCAGCCCCAGCATTTT

j_gene: TRBJ1-2
abundance: many
v_gene: TRBV28
d_gene: -
CDR3aa: CASSLSGVLTYGYTF
CDR3nt: TGTGCCAGCAGCCTCTCCGGGGTCTTGACGTATGGCTACACCTTC

j_gene: TRBJ2-7
abundance: -
v_gene: TRBV20-1
d_gene: TRBD2
CDR3aa: CSARTSGIYEQYF
CDR3nt: TGCAGTGCTCGGACTAGCGGGATTTACGAGCAGTACTTC

j_gene: TRBJ2-5
abundance: few
v_gene: TRBV20-1
d_gene: -
CDR3aa: CSASGVGQETQYF
CDR3nt: TGCAGTGCTAGTGGGGTCGGACAAGAGACCCAGTACTTC

j_gene: TRBJ1-2
abundance: -
v_gene: TRBV19
d_gene: -
CDR3aa: CASSIVAGGVRYGYTF
CDR3nt: TGTGCCAGTAGTATTGTGGCAGGAGGGGTCCGCTATGGCTACACCTTC